The 4 T cell receptor beta chains below all came from one sample that was sequenced in a study of shared clonotypes between healthy human individuals. Produced via immunoSEQ multiplex PCR; TCRdb's table is partial and in-frame only. The sample lists about 2.3 million clones, just under 95% occurring once. The sequenced sample consisted of naive CD4+ T cells from PBMCs. The subset was: CD45RA+ positively selected. Receptors originate from a man aged 18 to 30 in good health. Some clones in this sample may be carry-over from other donors' samples.

The V and J genes are TRBV7-3 and TRBJ2-2; D may correspond to TRBD1 or TRBD2 (5 bases each). Trimming pared 0 bases from V and 5 bases from J, leaving 7 bases between. Germline V lookup: CDR1 SGHTA, CDR2 FQGTGA. This CDR3 region has 14 residues. CDR3 loop: CASSLTGETGELFF. For the CDR3, the DNA is TGTGCCAGCAGCTTAACGGGGGAGACCGGGGAGCTGTTTTTT.

The gene calls are TRBV28 and TRBJ1-5; no clear D. V gave up 3 bases and J gave up 6 bases, with 12 bases separating them. Looked up from germline, CDR1 is MDHEN and CDR2 is SYDVKM. CDR3 size: 14 residues. The CDR3 spells CASSFSATRQPQHF. CDR3 bases: TGTGCCAGCAGTTTCTCGGCCACGCGTCAGCCCCAGCATTTT. Combining the CDR3 with reference TRBV28 and TRBJ1-5 gives the whole variable domain DVKVTQSSRYLVKRTGEKVFLECVQDMDHENMFWYRQDPGLGLRLIYFSYDVKMKEKGDIPEGYSVSREKKERFSLILESASTNQTSMYLCASSFSATRQPQHFGDGTRLSIL.

This chain connects TRBV5-1 to TRBJ2-1, with D perhaps being TRBD1 or TRBD2 (5 bases each). The CDR3 sequence is 13 residues long. The germline V gene has CDR1 SGHRS and CDR2 YFSETQ. Deletions cut 5 bases from V and 14 bases from J, with 20 bases between. CDR3: CASSKDQEGSEFF. The CDR3 region has the DNA TGCGCCAGCAGTAAGGACCAAGAGGGGTCCGAGTTCTTC.

In its sample, this clone was seen once. This chain connects TRBV18 to TRBJ2-1; D is ambiguous. Germline CDR1 is KGHSH and CDR2 is LQKENI. The V gene lost 0 bases and the J gene lost 10 bases, with 10 bases spanning the gap. The CDR3 spans 13 residues. As DNA, the CDR3 is TGTGCCAGCTCACCACCCGGGCTCGAGGAGCAGTTCTTC. Protein product: CASSPPGLEEQFF.